This entry features one TCR beta chain sequence. Its cognate antigen is unknown. This sample is part of a study of shared clonotypes between healthy human individuals. Study context: The donor pool was made up of a couple of women and three men aged 18 to 49. Study observations and caveats: Non-shared clonotypes had lower generation probabilities than those shared by all four donors. In the sorted subsets, rarefaction showed sequencing was incomplete despite large depth.

Germline loops: CDR1 WSHSY, CDR2 SAAADI. With V trimmed by 4 bases and J by 0 bases, 4 bases remained unmatched. The CDR3 has 15 residues. CD8 cells classed as naive were CD45RO-negative and positively selected for CCR7, excluding terminally differentiated effector memory CD45RA+ cells. Original methodology: Sequence data from immunoSEQ were junction-only and lacked quality scores; consequently, filtering differed. Produced via immunoSEQ multiplex PCR; TCRdb's table is partial and in-frame only. That table gives V, J and clone size, and the DNA gave D and trimming. The table lists about 2.1 million clones, around 95% of them singletons, with around 1.7% in the top ten.

The source of this sequence is a man aged 18 to 30 in good health. Some clones in this sample may be carry-over from other donors' samples. The specimen was naive CD8+ T cells from PBMCs. The genes are TRBV10-2 and TRBJ2-3, with TRBD2 matching 7 bases. The CDR3 DNA reads TGCGCCAGCAGTGTCACTAGCGAAAGCACAGATACGCAGTATTTT. This codes for CASSVTSESTDTQYF.